These 28 T cell receptor beta chains were all obtained from the same sample, sequenced in a study of OX40 agonist ivuxolimab in advanced cancers. TCRdb's table, derived via immunoSEQ multiplex PCR, lists solely in-frame clones and lacks some. Of tens of thousands of clones in the sample, 84% are singletons; the top ten hold roughly 12%. Material: CD4+ or CD8+ T cells sorted from blood, obtained in a trial of the OX40 agonist ivuxolimab. The receptors here all came from an adult with an advanced solid tumor such as melanoma, head and neck, liver or kidney cancer.

The count of this clone is one. The chain uses TRBV9 and TRBJ2-7; 11 bases map to TRBD1. J was trimmed by 6 bases and V by 4 bases; bases with no gene match: 12. From germline, CDR1 is SGDLS and CDR2 YYNGEE. The CDR3 sequence is 16 residues long. CDR3 DNA: TGTGCCAGCAGCCGAGGACAGGGGGCGCGGAACTCCGAGCAGTACTTC. This translates into CASSRGQGARNSEQYF.

The chain combines TRBV5-4 with TRBJ2-5; TRBD2 is a possible D gene (5 bases). CDR3 size: 17 residues. The V end lost 4 bases, the J end lost 2 bases, and 21 bases lay between the germline ends. CDR1 is SGHNT, CDR2 YYREEE, per germline (reference sequence). CDR3 sequence (DNA): TGTGCCAGCAGCCCGTGGGGAGTCTCGGCCTCGCAAGAGACCCAGTACTTC. As protein: CASSPWGVSASQETQYF.

J is TRBJ1-2 and V is TRBV4-2; TRBD1 matches at 11 bases. There are 16 residues in the CDR3. V lost 4 bases, J lost 6 bases, and 10 bases stayed unmatched. Looked up from germline, CDR1 is LGHNA and CDR2 is YNFKEQ. The DNA of the CDR3 is TGTGCCAGCAGCCCCACTGTGGGACAGGGGGGCGATGGCTACACCTTC. It encodes CASSPTVGQGGDGYTF.

The chain is built from TRBV6-5 and TRBJ1-1; D unclear. V was shortened by 4 bases and J by 0 bases, with 9 bases between the two germline ends. The CDR3 has 14 amino acids. Germline assignment: CDR1 MNHEY and CDR2 SVGAGI. CDR3 residues: CASSSIRLNTEAFF. Written as DNA, the CDR3 is TGTGCCAGCAGTTCCATCAGACTGAACACTGAAGCTTTCTTT.

The CDR3 nucleotides read TGTGCCAGCAGTTCTCCAACAGAGTCCTACGAGCAGTACTTC. Its translation: CASSSPTESYEQYF. The chain is built from TRBV28 and TRBJ2-7; D is ambiguous. Deletions cut 4 bases from V and 1 base from J, with 11 bases between. The CDR3 extends over 14 amino acids. CDR1 is MDHEN, CDR2 SYDVKM, per germline.

V and J are TRBV2 and TRBJ2-3, with a weak D call TRBD1 (6 bases). There are 13 residues in the CDR3. The V end lost 7 bases, the J end lost 4 bases, and 12 bases lay between the germline ends. Germline V lookup: CDR1 SNHLY, CDR2 FYNNEI. This CDR3 reads CASKGVAADTQYF. Here the CDR3 DNA reads TGTGCCAGCAAGGGGGTGGCGGCAGATACGCAGTATTTT.

V gene TRBV4-1 combines with J gene TRBJ2-7; a weak D match, TRBD2 (6 bases). V lost 4 bases to trimming and J lost 3 bases, with 13 bases between them. In germline, CDR1 is MGHRA, CDR2 YSYEKL. CDR3 length: 14 residues. In DNA form, the CDR3 reads TGCGCCAGCAGCCTGCTCCGGCGGGGCTACGAGCAGTACTTC. This codes for CASSLLRRGYEQYF.

J is TRBJ1-4 and V is TRBV28; D is unresolved. This CDR3 region has 12 residues. Germline CDR1 is MDHEN and CDR2 is SYDVKM. V lost 5 bases to trimming and J lost 13 bases, with 14 bases between them. For the CDR3, the DNA is TGTGCCAGCAGTCAACATTCGGACCTACTGTTTTTT. As protein: CASSQHSDLLFF.

The chain joins TRBV27 to TRBJ2-1; D perhaps matches TRBD2 (6 bases). Germline V CDR1 and CDR2: MNHEY, SMNVEV (reference sequence). Trimming left V 5 bases short and J 1 base short, with 12 bases between. The CDR3 is made up of 15 amino acids. The CDR3 DNA reads TGTGCCAGCAGTCTACTAGCTGGGTCCTACAATGAGCAGTTCTTC. Translating it yields CASSLLAGSYNEQFF.

This clone occurred once. The chain couples TRBV13 to TRBJ1-2; D uncertain. This CDR3 is built from 14 residues. With 2 bases removed from V and 0 bases from J, the gap between germline ends came to 7 bases. Germline V CDR1 and CDR2: PRHDT, FYEKMQ (reference sequence). CDR3 in amino acids: CASSLLAANYGYTF. The DNA of the CDR3 is TGTGCCAGCAGCTTACTGGCAGCTAACTATGGCTACACCTTC.

The rearrangement links TRBV28 to TRBJ2-1, with TRBD2 matching 8 bases. The CDR3 sequence is 16 residues long. CDR1 and CDR2 from the germline V gene are MDHEN and SYDVKM. The ends lost 4 bases at V and 1 base at J; junction bases unmatched: 6. CDR3 DNA: TGTGCCAGCAGTTCTAGCGGGCGATATTCCTACAATGAGCAGTTCTTC. Encoded protein: CASSSSGRYSYNEQFF.

V and J are TRBV7-3 and TRBJ2-7; 10 nucleotides align to TRBD1. This CDR3 contains 14 residues. V lost 3 bases, J lost 3 bases, and 2 bases stayed unmatched. Germline CDR1 is SGHTA and CDR2 is FQGTGA. CDR3: CASSLTGGGYEQYF. CDR3 nucleotide sequence: TGTGCCAGCAGCTTGACAGGGGGCGGCTACGAGCAGTACTTC.

This chain joins TRBV28 and TRBJ2-2; possible D gene TRBD2, 5 bases. CDR3 length: 13 residues. The germline gives CDR1 MDHEN, CDR2 SYDVKM. V was shortened by 4 bases and J by 5 bases, with 8 bases between the two germline ends. The CDR3 spells CASSSGGTGELFF. The CDR3 nucleotides are TGTGCCAGCAGTTCCGGAGGTACCGGGGAGCTGTTTTTT.

The V call is TRBV7-8, the J call TRBJ2-7, with 8 bases that match TRBD1. The ends lost 0 bases at V and 2 bases at J; junction bases unmatched: 3. Germline values: CDR1 SGHVS, CDR2 FQNEAQ. The CDR3 is made up of 15 amino acids. The CDR3 here is CASSLAGTGTYEQYF. The DNA for the CDR3 is TGTGCCAGCAGCTTAGCCGGGACAGGCACCTACGAGCAGTACTTC.

The chain uses TRBV5-6 and TRBJ2-7; 8 nucleotides line up with TRBD1. The CDR3 runs 12 residues. V shed 4 bases, J shed 6 bases, and the junction held 3 bases outside the gene matches. The V gene's germline CDR1 is SGHDT and CDR2 YYEEEE. CDR3 residues: CASSLTGGEQYF. The CDR3 bases are TGTGCCAGCAGCCTAACAGGGGGCGAGCAGTACTTC.

The chain recombines TRBV7-3 with TRBJ2-3; D possibly corresponds to TRBD2 (5 bases). With 0 bases removed from V and 1 base from J, the gap between germline ends came to 5 bases. CDR1 SGHTA and CDR2 FQGTGA come from the germline V gene. The CDR3 covers 14 residues. CDR3 region: CASSLTGGTDTQYF. The DNA for the CDR3 is TGTGCCAGCAGCTTAACCGGGGGCACAGATACGCAGTATTTT.

This chain's CDR3 is CASSLVAGEKLFF. In DNA form, the CDR3 reads TGTGCCAGCAGCTTAGTAGCAGGGGAAAAACTGTTTTTT. This chain joins TRBV7-9 and TRBJ1-4; weak D call: TRBD1 (5 bases). The CDR3 is 13 residues long. The ends were cut back, 1 base at V and 8 bases at J, with 8 bases in the middle. Germline values: CDR1 SEHNR, CDR2 FQNEAQ (reference sequence).

V is TRBV9 and J is TRBJ2-1; D is perhaps TRBD1 (6 bases). Germline V gives CDR1 SGDLS, CDR2 YYNGEE. CDR3 length: 16 residues. The V gene lost 1 base and the J gene lost 0 bases, with 11 bases spanning the gap. In nucleotides, the CDR3 is TGTGCCAGCAGCGTAAGGGACATGAGCTCCTACAATGAGCAGTTCTTC. Translating it yields CASSVRDMSSYNEQFF.

Here the CDR3 DNA reads TGCAGTGCCGGAGGTAGGCCGCAGTACTTC. It is translated as CSAGGRPQYF. This sequence joins TRBV20-1 and TRBJ2-7; D is possibly TRBD2 (5 bases). The CDR3 length is 10 residues. Trimming took off 6 bases at V and 9 bases at J, with 12 bases between the two ends. Germline CDR1 is DFQATT and CDR2 is SNEGSKA (reference sequence).

This clone showed up just once. The rearrangement uses TRBV6-4 and TRBJ2-2; perhaps D is TRBD1 or TRBD2 (5 bases each). Germline assignment: CDR1 MRHNA and CDR2 SNTAGT. The CDR3 has 14 residues. The V and J ends lost 3 bases and 1 base respectively, with 6 bases between them. The CDR3 coding sequence is TGTGCCAGCAGTGAGGGGGAGAACACCGGGGAGCTGTTTTTT. Its translation is CASSEGENTGELFF.

This sequence joins TRBV9 and TRBJ2-2; D gene ambiguous. CDR3 size: 16 residues. Trimming took 0 bases from V and 1 from J, leaving 10 bases between them. The germline V gene has CDR1 SGDLS and CDR2 YYNGEE. DNA of the CDR3: TGTGCCAGCAGCGTAGCGAAGCAGAGGAACACCGGGGAGCTGTTTTTT. This codes for CASSVAKQRNTGELFF.

The rearrangement links TRBV18 to TRBJ2-5; D possibly corresponds to TRBD1 (5 bases). Germline CDR1 is KGHSH and CDR2 is LQKENI. The CDR3 loop spans 16 amino acids. Trimming took 0 bases from V and 2 from J, leaving 13 bases between them. The CDR3 nucleotides are TGTGCCAGCTCACCACCGCGACAGTTTCTACAAGAGACCCAGTACTTC. Protein: CASSPPRQFLQETQYF.

The chain carries TRBV4-3 and TRBJ1-1, with D tentatively TRBD1 (6 bases). Germline V gene sequence: CDR1 LGHNA, CDR2 YSLEER. CDR3 length equals 15 residues. V was trimmed by 4 bases and J by 4 bases, leaving 16 bases between them. DNA for the CDR3: TGCGCCAGCAGCCTTACTCTACAGGGACGCACTGAAGCTTTCTTT. It is translated as CASSLTLQGRTEAFF.

The rearrangement joins TRBV28 to TRBJ2-1; possibly TRBD1 for D (5 bases). Between the trimmed V and J ends, which lost 5 bases and 2 bases, there was a span of 16 bases. This CDR3 spans 16 amino acids. CDR1 is MDHEN, CDR2 SYDVKM, per germline. In nucleotides, the CDR3 is TGTGCCAGCAGTGACCCGAGGCAGGGAACCTACAATGAGCAGTTCTTC. As protein: CASSDPRQGTYNEQFF.

This chain connects TRBV9 to TRBJ2-7, with TRBD2 identical over 8 bases. Germline values: CDR1 SGDLS, CDR2 YYNGEE. This CDR3 spans 16 amino acids. Germline trimming cut 3 bases from V and 5 bases from J; bases unmatched to any gene: 13. The CDR3 DNA reads TGTGCCAGCAGCGCTGCGGGGACTAGTCATGCCAACGAGCAGTACTTC. Residues: CASSAAGTSHANEQYF.

The CDR3 region has the DNA TGTGCCAGCAGTTCTCGACTAGCGGGAGACAAATCGGGGCAGTTCTTC. Protein sequence: CASSSRLAGDKSGQFF. This chain uses TRBV28 with TRBJ2-1, with TRBD2 matching 12 bases. With V trimmed by 4 bases and J by 12 bases, 13 bases remained unmatched. CDR3 length: 16 residues. Germline CDR1 MDHEN, CDR2 SYDVKM. Complete variable domain (other parts from reference TRBV28 and TRBJ2-1): DVKVTQSSRYLVKRTGEKVFLECVQDMDHENMFWYRQDPGLGLRLIYFSYDVKMKEKGDIPEGYSVSREKKERFSLILESASTNQTSMYLCASSSRLAGDKSGQFFGPGTRLTVL.

This clone has only a few counts. The rearrangement uses TRBV5-1 and TRBJ1-1; 8 nucleotides match TRBD1. V gave up 4 bases and J gave up 7 bases; unmatched junction bases: 12. Germline V gives CDR1 SGHRS, CDR2 YFSETQ. The length of the CDR3 is 15 residues. Written as DNA, the CDR3 is TGCGCCAGCAGCGCACTGGGACAGGTCGTAGATGAAGCTTTCTTT. Translation gives CASSALGQVVDEAFF. The full variable domain, rest sourced from reference TRBV5-1 and TRBJ1-1, is KAGVTQTPRYLIKTRGQQVTLSCSPISGHRSVSWYQQTPGQGLQFLFEYFSETQRNKGNFPGRFSGRQFSNSRSEMNVSTLELGDSALYLCASSALGQVVDEAFFGQGTRLTVV.

The J gene is TRBJ2-7, the V gene TRBV4-2, with D maybe TRBD1 (5 bases). Per germline, CDR1 LGHNA and CDR2 YNFKEQ. V gave up 0 bases and J gave up 6 bases, with 15 bases separating them. This CDR3 has 15 residues. As DNA, the CDR3 is TGTGCCAGCAGCCAAGAACAGACAGACTTGAGCGAGCAGTACTTC. It specifies CASSQEQTDLSEQYF.